This TCR beta chain was captured by sequencing in a study of CD8 T cells in Susac syndrome. The healthy controls were matched to patients by age and sex. When the RNA was reverse transcribed, random hexamers were used with an input of roughly 0.45 to 1 ug. TCRdb called the immunoSEQ multiplex PCR reads again in MiXCR, with one record for every CDR3 protein. The table records approximately 170,000 distinct CDR3 sequences, roughly 94% of them present only once. Sequencing input: CD4+ T cells from PBMCs. The TCR was taken from a human donor in good health.

Here the CDR3 reads CSAARTARETQYF. The CDR3 bases are TGCAGTGCTGCCCGGACTGCCCGGGAGACCCAGTACTTC. The genes are TRBV20-1 and TRBJ2-5; perhaps TRBD2 as D (5 bases). V lost 5 bases and J 5 bases, leaving 15 bases between the germline ends. The CDR3 totals 13 residues. Per the germline V gene, CDR1 is DFQATT and CDR2 is SNEGSKA (reference sequence).